The following is a TCR beta chain sequence with its context. Its antigen is undetermined. From around 500 ng of total RNA, TCR beta-specific cDNA was reverse-transcribed using a constant-region primer. Three nested multiplex PCR rounds, a slightly modified ARM-PCR method, built the TCR beta libraries. It was with TRBV1-TRBV30 forward primers and a C-beta reverse primer that the first two PCR rounds were run, at around 11 cycles each. Each CDR3 protein is one row after TCRdb ran MiXCR on the multiplex PCR reads. The table has about 30,000 distinct CDR3 sequences, 71% seen once. The V segment lost 7 bases and the J segment 3 bases; nucleotides outside the gene matches: 5. Germline V lookup: CDR1 MNHNY, CDR2 SVGAGI (reference sequence). This CDR3 has 16 residues. This record belongs to a study of tumor-infiltrating lymphocytes in primary liver carcinoma. Study observations and caveats: Found in all five tumor regions were only about 7.5-25% of top clones.

Extraction of RNA together with DNA used about 18-30 mg of unsorted bulk tissue. Chronic HBV infection, untreated so far, was present in the patients. Five separate regions of each tumor underwent sampling. This chain connects TRBV6-6 to TRBJ2-3; 15 nucleotides match TRBD2. The receptor comes from a woman younger than 45 with primary liver carcinoma and hepatitis B virus infection. The sample taken for sequencing was liver tumor tissue from sampling region 3. As for subset: tumor region T3, left-lateral pole. The CDR3: CASMRTSGRVTDTQYF. For the CDR3, the DNA is TGTGCCAGCATGAGGACTAGCGGGAGGGTAACAGATACGCAGTATTTT.